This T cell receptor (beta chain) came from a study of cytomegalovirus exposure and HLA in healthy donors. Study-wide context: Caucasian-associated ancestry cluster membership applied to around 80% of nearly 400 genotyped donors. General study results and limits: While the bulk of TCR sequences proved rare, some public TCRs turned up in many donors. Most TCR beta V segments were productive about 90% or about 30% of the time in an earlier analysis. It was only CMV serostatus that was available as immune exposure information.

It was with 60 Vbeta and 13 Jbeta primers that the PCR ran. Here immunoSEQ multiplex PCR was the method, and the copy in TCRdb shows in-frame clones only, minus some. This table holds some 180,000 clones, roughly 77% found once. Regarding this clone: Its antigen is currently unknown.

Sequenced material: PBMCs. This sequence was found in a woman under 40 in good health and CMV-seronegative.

CDR3 protein: CASSLGGSYNEQFF. The CDR3 nucleotides are TGTGCCAGCAGCTTGGGGGGGTCCTACAATGAGCAGTTCTTC. V gene TRBV7-9 combines with J gene TRBJ2-1, with 7 bases matching TRBD2. In germline, CDR1 is SEHNR, CDR2 FQNEAQ (reference sequence). CDR3 size: 14 residues. V trimming: 3 bases; J trimming: 1 base; junction bases outside the gene matches: 0.